Each of the 27 T cell receptor beta chains below was sequenced from the same sample in a study of resident and recirculating memory T cells in vitiligo. Method: immunoSEQ multiplex PCR; TCRdb's copy keeps in-frame clones and lacks some. The sample lists over a hundred clones, around 88% occurring once. The sample taken for sequencing was lesional skin. Receptors were obtained from a male donor with vitiligo.

The chain recombines TRBV27 with TRBJ2-4; D possibly corresponds to TRBD2 (5 bases). CDR3 size: 14 residues. CDR1 and CDR2 from the germline V gene are MNHEY and SMNVEV (reference sequence). The ends were cut back, 5 bases at V and 8 bases at J, with 16 bases in the middle. The CDR3 loop is CASSPLGLMDIQYF. The CDR3 DNA sequence: TGTGCCAGCAGTCCACTAGGCCTCATGGACATTCAGTACTTC.

The chain joins TRBV10-2 to TRBJ1-2; D perhaps matches TRBD1 (6 bases). Germline V gives CDR1 WSHSY, CDR2 SAAADI. The V end lost 3 bases, the J end lost 4 bases, and 12 bases lay between the germline ends. The CDR3 runs to 14 residues. The CDR3 bases are TGCGCCAGCAGTGACACAGGGAGTTCCTATGGCTACACCTTC. Translation: CASSDTGSSYGYTF.

V gene TRBV28 combines with J gene TRBJ2-3; perhaps TRBD2 as D (5 bases). With 2 bases removed from V and 6 bases from J, the gap between germline ends came to 18 bases. Germline CDR1 and CDR2: MDHEN and SYDVKM. This CDR3 is built from 16 residues. DNA of the CDR3: TGTGCCAGCAGTTTACGGAAGAGGGCTGGAGTTGATACGCAGTATTTT. It codes for CASSLRKRAGVDTQYF.

The V call is TRBV28, the J call TRBJ2-7; TRBD1 aligns across 8 bases. V gave up 7 bases and J gave up 7 bases; unmatched junction bases: 6. CDR1 is MDHEN and CDR2 is SYDVKM in the germline V gene. This CDR3 spans 12 amino acids. The CDR3 loop is CASTRGLSEQYF. The CDR3 nucleotides read TGTGCCAGCACCAGGGGGCTAAGTGAGCAGTACTTC.

As concerns this clone: At one end, the junction sequence differs from germline, possibly due to a read error. The chain uses TRBV10-1 and TRBJ1-4, with D possibly TRBD1 on 6 matching bases. The CDR3 consists of 13 residues. Germline V gene data show CDR1 as WNHNN and CDR2 as SYGVQD (reference sequence). The CDR3 loop reads CASDTGCGGKTVF. CDR3 DNA sequence: TGCGCCAGCGACACAGGGTGCGGGGGAAAAACTGTTTTT.

The rearrangement links TRBV10-3 to TRBJ2-2, with TRBD2 identical over 14 bases. CDR3 size: 15 residues. Looked up from germline, CDR1 is ENHRY and CDR2 is SYGVKD. J gave up 6 bases and V 6 bases, and 3 bases lay outside the gene matches. CDR3 protein: CAIRLGLAGAGELFF. In DNA form, the CDR3 reads TGTGCCATCAGATTGGGACTAGCGGGAGCCGGGGAGCTGTTTTTT.

This clone was counted between two and nine times. The chain recombines TRBV6-1 with TRBJ2-1; D call uncertain. Trimming left V 4 bases short and J 6 bases short, with 7 bases between. Germline lookup yields CDR1 MNHNS and CDR2 SASEGT. The CDR3 loop spans 12 amino acids. The CDR3 loop reads CASSAVGNEQFF. CDR3 sequence (DNA): TGTGCCAGCAGTGCCGTCGGCAATGAGCAGTTCTTC.

The V call is TRBV10-3, the J call TRBJ2-1, with TRBD1 matching over 7 bases. V lost 2 bases and J lost 4; bases outside the gene matches: 2. The length of the CDR3 is 14 residues. Germline values: CDR1 ENHRY, CDR2 SYGVKD. CDR3 coding DNA: TGTGCCATCAGTGAGCGGGACAGTTACAATGAGCAGTTCTTC. It encodes CAISERDSYNEQFF.

V and J are TRBV9 and TRBJ2-5; maybe TRBD2 (6 bases). Trimming stripped 0 bases from V and 2 bases from J, with 14 bases between. The V gene's germline CDR1 is SGDLS and CDR2 YYNGEE. The CDR3 runs to 16 residues. The DNA for the CDR3 is TGTGCCAGCAGCGTAGGTCTTGGGGGGAGGCAAGAGACCCAGTACTTC. The encoded protein is CASSVGLGGRQETQYF.

For the CDR3, the DNA is TGTGCCAGCAGCTCCGAGGAGCAGTACTTC. This codes for CASSSEEQYF. The chain has TRBV11-2 and TRBJ2-7; no clear D gene. This CDR3 region has 10 residues. Trimming stripped 4 bases from V and 7 bases from J, with 5 bases between. CDR1 is SGHAT and CDR2 is FQNNGV in the germline V gene.

The rearrangement joins TRBV27 to TRBJ2-7, with no clear D. The V gene lost 3 bases and the J gene lost 2 bases, with 8 bases spanning the gap. Germline loops: CDR1 MNHEY, CDR2 SMNVEV (reference sequence). This CDR3 comprises 13 residues. CDR3 loop: CASSFRGPYEQYF. The CDR3, as DNA: TGTGCCAGCAGTTTTCGCGGCCCCTACGAGCAGTACTTC.

The table lists this clone with a count of one. Other DNA sequences in this sample translate to the same CDR3. J is TRBJ1-1 and V is TRBV5-6; 9 bases line up with TRBD1. CDR1 and CDR2 from the germline V gene are SGHDT and YYEEEE. This CDR3 has 16 residues. V gave up 2 bases and J gave up 5 bases; unmatched junction bases: 10. CDR3 bases: TGTGCCAGCAGCTTCCGACAGGGGGGGTGGGGGACTGAAGCTTTCTTT. It encodes CASSFRQGGWGTEAFF.

The chain recombines TRBV30 with TRBJ2-1, with D tentatively TRBD2 (5 bases). From germline, CDR1 is GTSNPN and CDR2 SVGIG (reference sequence). V lost 3 bases, J lost 7 bases, and 13 bases lay in between. This CDR3 has 13 residues. CDR3 DNA: TGTGCCTGGAGGGTAGCCCGGGGAAATGAGCAGTTCTTC. Encoded protein: CAWRVARGNEQFF.

The genes are TRBV7-6 and TRBJ2-5, with TRBD2 identical over 7 bases. Germline trimming cut 5 bases from V and 9 bases from J; bases unmatched to any gene: 21. In germline, CDR1 is SGHVS, CDR2 FNYEAQ. CDR3 length equals 17 residues. CDR3 sequence reads: CASSPSTGTIWKEAQYF. In DNA, the CDR3 is TGTGCCAGCAGCCCATCTACCGGGACTATCTGGAAGGAGGCCCAGTACTTC.

The V call is TRBV5-8, the J call TRBJ2-7, with D possibly being TRBD1 (6 bases). The CDR3 sequence is 16 residues long. The ends were cut back, 4 bases at V and 2 bases at J, with 19 bases in the middle. Germline V lookup: CDR1 SGHTS, CDR2 YDEGEE. CDR3 residues: CASSGPGTRKAYEQYF. DNA of the CDR3: TGTGCCAGCAGCGGACCCGGGACACGAAAAGCCTACGAGCAGTACTTC.

The chain joins TRBV4-3 to TRBJ2-2, with a tentative D call TRBD2 (5 bases). Germline assignment: CDR1 LGHNA and CDR2 YSLEER. Deletions cut 3 bases from V and 6 bases from J, with 20 bases between. CDR3 length: 17 amino acids. The CDR3 DNA sequence: TGCGCCAGCAGCCATCTGAGGGCGGATCAGTACGCCGGGGAGCTGTTTTTT. Residues: CASSHLRADQYAGELFF.

In its sample, this clone was seen once. The rearrangement links TRBV2 to TRBJ2-1; TRBD2 matches 7 bases. J gave up 6 bases and V 8 bases, and 7 bases lay outside the gene matches. Germline V gives CDR1 SNHLY, CDR2 FYNNEI. The CDR3 sequence is 13 residues long. The DNA for the CDR3 is TGTGCCAGCGGGGAGCGGGGCACCAATGAGCAGTTCTTC. It translates to CASGERGTNEQFF.

The V gene is TRBV7-3, the J gene TRBJ2-2; 12 bases agree with TRBD2. CDR1 and CDR2 from the germline V gene are SGHTA and FQGTGA. The CDR3 runs 17 residues. J was trimmed by 7 bases and V by 1 base; bases with no gene match: 7. The CDR3 DNA follows: TGTGCCAGCAGCTTAAATCCTAGCGGGAGGGCCGGCGGGGAGCTGTTTTTT. Translated, it gives CASSLNPSGRAGGELFF.

The chain joins TRBV9 to TRBJ2-3; D perhaps matches TRBD1 (8 bases). Trimming stripped 4 bases from V and 6 bases from J, with 27 bases between. CDR1 is SGDLS, CDR2 YYNGEE, per germline. There are 18 residues in the CDR3. The CDR3 protein is CASSSPGGWRESGDTQYF. The CDR3 nucleotides read TGTGCCAGCAGCTCCCCAGGGGGCTGGCGGGAGTCCGGTGATACGCAGTATTTT.

Remarks on this clone: The sample holds other DNA sequences that translate to the same CDR3. The chain carries TRBV9 and TRBJ2-7; 10 bases align to TRBD1. Germline trimming cut 4 bases from V and 5 bases from J; bases unmatched to any gene: 6. Looked up from germline, CDR1 is SGDLS and CDR2 is YYNGEE. The CDR3 sequence is 14 residues long. CDR3 residues: CASSWGDRGHEQYF. CDR3 DNA: TGTGCCAGCAGCTGGGGGGACAGGGGACACGAGCAGTACTTC.

The genes are TRBV4-1 and TRBJ2-4, with TRBD1 matching 9 bases. V was clipped by 3 bases and J by 0 bases; unmatched bases: 3. This CDR3 has 16 amino acids. Germline V CDR1 and CDR2: MGHRA, YSYEKL. The CDR3 DNA follows: TGCGCCAGCAGCCAGGTGGGACAGGGAGCCAAAAACATTCAGTACTTC. This translates into CASSQVGQGAKNIQYF.

V gene TRBV18 combines with J gene TRBJ1-2, with 8 positions matching TRBD1. This CDR3 is built from 12 residues. V shed 8 bases and J 4 bases; nucleotides not matched to a gene: 3. Germline assignment: CDR1 KGHSH and CDR2 LQKENI. In DNA, the CDR3 is TGTGCCAGCGGACAGGGACGCTATGGCTACACCTTC. The encoded protein is CASGQGRYGYTF.

This chain links TRBV7-3 with TRBJ2-6; 7 nucleotides agree with TRBD1. Germline loops: CDR1 SGHTA, CDR2 FQGTGA. V shed 2 bases, J shed 2 bases, and the junction held 0 bases outside the gene matches. The CDR3 sequence is 15 residues long. CDR3 sequence (DNA): TGTGCCAGCAGCTTACAGGGGGCTGGGGCCAACGTCCTGACTTTC. This encodes CASSLQGAGANVLTF.

The V gene is TRBV7-8, the J gene TRBJ2-6; TRBD1 is a possible D gene (6 bases). The germline CDR1 and CDR2 sequences are SGHVS and FQNEAQ. V lost 4 bases and J 3 bases, leaving 10 bases between the germline ends. There are 15 residues in the CDR3. The DNA of the CDR3 is TGTGCCAGCAGCTCGCAGGGGCGTGGGGCCAACGTCCTGACTTTC. Protein: CASSSQGRGANVLTF.

This rearrangement joins TRBV5-6 to TRBJ1-4; no clear D. Germline CDR1 and CDR2: SGHDT and YYEEEE. Trimming cost V 1 base and J 8 bases, with 18 bases left between them. This CDR3 is 16 amino acids long. The chain's CDR3 is CASSLRRGRRWEKLFF. CDR3 sequence (DNA): TGTGCCAGCAGCTTGCGGCGTGGCAGGCGTTGGGAAAAACTGTTTTTT.

The rearrangement links TRBV7-9 to TRBJ1-5; tentatively, D is TRBD1 (6 bases). This CDR3 spans 13 amino acids. Trimming left V 2 bases short and J 6 bases short, with 8 bases between. Looked up from germline, CDR1 is SEHNR and CDR2 is FQNEAQ (reference sequence). This chain's CDR3 is CASSLSGVQPQHF. The CDR3 DNA is TGTGCCAGCAGCTTATCAGGGGTTCAGCCCCAGCATTTT.

This chain uses TRBV9 with TRBJ2-7; 7 bases are a match to TRBD1. The CDR3 loop spans 14 amino acids. With V trimmed by 3 bases and J by 2 bases, 5 bases remained unmatched. Germline CDR1 reads SGDLS; CDR2 reads YYNGEE. CDR3 in amino acids: CASSAQGVPYEQYF. The CDR3 DNA sequence: TGTGCCAGCAGCGCCCAGGGGGTACCCTACGAGCAGTACTTC.